Listed below are T cell receptor beta chains from one sample, sequenced in a study of T cell clones after liver transplantation. TCRdb keeps only in-frame clones here, not all; method: immunoSEQ multiplex PCR. In the table there are roughly 70,000 clones, roughly 80% of which are singletons. This sample comprised CD4+ T cells from blood, obtained before liver transplant. The receptors shown here come from a human donor who received a liver transplant. Each CDR3 is given with its conserved first and last residue. D genes are given only for firm matches. Only some rows state a clone size, as once, few, many or a class for expanded clones.

V gene,D gene,clone size,J gene,CDR3 protein,CDR3 DNA
TRBV5-1,TRBD1,few,TRBJ2-5,CASSSLGQQETQYF,TGCGCCAGCAGCTCGCTGGGACAGCAAGAGACCCAGTACTTC
TRBV4-3,.,.,TRBJ1-3,CASSQVLSTDSGNTIYF,TGCGCCAGCAGCCAAGTGCTATCTACTGACTCTGGAAACACCATATATTTT
TRBV27,.,few,TRBJ2-7,CASSSAGTYEQYF,TGTGCCAGCAGTTCGGCAGGGACCTACGAGCAGTACTTC
TRBV7-9,TRBD1,few,TRBJ1-2,CASSYRDRGRGYTF,TGTGCCAGCAGCTACCGGGACAGGGGTAGGGGCTACACCTTC
TRBV9,.,few,TRBJ1-1,CASSVHPTDEAFF,TGTGCCAGCAGCGTCCACCCCACTGATGAAGCTTTCTTT
TRBV6-5,.,few,TRBJ1-5,CASRAAGGQPQHF,TGTGCCAGCAGGGCCGCAGGCGGGCAGCCCCAGCATTTT
TRBV2,.,.,TRBJ1-3,CASSSQGNSGNTIYF,TGTGCCAGCAGTTCCCAGGGGAACTCTGGAAACACCATATATTTT
TRBV5-1,TRBD2,.,TRBJ2-4,CASSESTSGSSGIQYF,TGCGCCAGCAGCGAGTCGACTAGCGGGAGCTCGGGCATTCAGTACTTC
TRBV4-1,.,few,TRBJ2-7,CASSQAAVNPYEQYF,TGCGCCAGCAGCCAAGCGGCAGTTAATCCCTACGAGCAGTACTTC
TRBV6-1,TRBD1,once,TRBJ1-5,CASSTRDRGLQPQHF,TGTGCCAGCAGTACCCGGGACAGGGGGCTTCAGCCCCAGCATTTT
TRBV7-6,.,.,TRBJ1-1,CASSLLGNTEAFF,TGTGCCAGCAGCTTATTGGGGAACACTGAAGCTTTCTTT
TRBV7-2,.,.,TRBJ2-2,CASRVSGTGYTGELFF,TGTGCCAGCAGGGTTAGCGGGACAGGGTACACCGGGGAGCTGTTTTTT
TRBV28,.,.,TRBJ2-5,CASNENIQETQYF,TGTGCCAGCAACGAGAACATCCAAGAGACCCAGTACTTC
TRBV6-1,.,.,TRBJ1-1,CASSEKGLNTEAFF,TGTGCCAGCAGTGAAAAGGGCCTGAACACTGAAGCTTTCTTT
TRBV2,.,.,TRBJ2-1,CASQIHSEADEQFF,TGTGCCAGCCAAATTCATAGTGAGGCGGATGAGCAGTTCTTC
TRBV5-1,TRBD1,.,TRBJ1-5,CASSAGGFDQPQHF,TGCGCCAGCAGCGCAGGGGGGTTTGATCAGCCCCAGCATTTT
TRBV4-3,.,.,TRBJ1-4,CASSQARGSNEKLFF,TGCGCCAGCAGCCAAGCCCGGGGGAGTAATGAAAAACTGTTTTTT
TRBV7-8,.,.,TRBJ2-6,CASSRRNRDGANVLTF,TGTGCCAGCAGTCGACGGAACAGGGACGGGGCCAACGTCCTGACTTTC
TRBV19,.,.,TRBJ1-1,CASRNYQGKNTEAFF,TGTGCCAGTAGAAATTATCAGGGGAAGAACACTGAAGCTTTCTTT
TRBV7-3,.,.,TRBJ1-1,CASSHGARGTEAFF,TGTGCCAGCAGCCACGGGGCAAGGGGAACTGAAGCTTTCTTT
TRBV27,TRBD2,once,TRBJ2-1,CASSFMSSGSNEQFF,TGTGCCAGCAGTTTTATGTCTAGCGGGAGTAATGAGCAGTTCTTC
TRBV11-2,.,.,TRBJ1-1,CASSLGWDLEAFF,TGTGCCAGCAGCTTAGGTTGGGACCTTGAAGCTTTCTTT
TRBV7-9,TRBD1,.,TRBJ1-2,CASSTLQGWKGGYTF,TGTGCCAGCAGCACCCTACAGGGGTGGAAGGGTGGCTACACCTTC
TRBV10-1,TRBD1,.,TRBJ2-4,CASSSGTGTNIQYF,TGCGCCAGCAGTTCCGGGACAGGGACTAACATTCAGTACTTC
TRBV15,TRBD1,.,TRBJ1-2,CATSRDRGQGGYGYTF,TGTGCCACCAGCAGAGATAGGGGACAGGGGGGCTATGGCTACACCTTC
TRBV28,.,.,TRBJ1-2,CASSLPHIGDYGYTF,TGTGCCAGCAGTTTACCTCATATCGGAGATTATGGCTACACCTTC
TRBV20-1,.,.,TRBJ2-5,CSARDEGTQYF,TGCAGTGCTAGAGATGAAGGGACCCAGTACTTC
TRBV27,.,.,TRBJ2-1,CASSFRYSAYNEQFF,TGTGCCAGCAGTTTTAGGTATTCAGCCTACAATGAGCAGTTCTTC
TRBV2,.,.,TRBJ2-7,CASSPRLTASYEQYF,TGTGCCAGCAGCCCTCGGCTGACAGCATCCTACGAGCAGTACTTC
TRBV19,TRBD1,.,TRBJ1-4,CASSTPGQGNEKLFF,TGTGCCAGTAGTACCCCGGGACAGGGGAATGAAAAACTGTTTTTT
TRBV7-9,.,once,TRBJ2-5,CASSQQGRETQYF,TGTGCCAGCAGCCAACAGGGTAGAGAGACCCAGTACTTC
TRBV23-1,.,.,TRBJ2-3,CASNGGDTQYF,TGCGCCAGCAATGGTGGAGATACGCAGTATTTT
TRBV7-3,.,few,TRBJ2-5,CASSQGPSQETQYF,TGTGCCAGCAGCCAAGGGCCTAGCCAAGAGACCCAGTACTTC
TRBV7-6,.,.,TRBJ1-5,CASSLEVGNQPQHF,TGTGCCAGCAGCTTAGAGGTGGGCAATCAGCCCCAGCATTTT
TRBV6-1,TRBD2,many,TRBJ2-7,CASSERRGLLAGGYYEQYF,TGTGCCAGCAGTGAACGGAGGGGGCTTCTAGCGGGAGGATACTACGAGCAGTACTTC
TRBV28,.,.,TRBJ2-1,CASSPRVAENYNEQFF,TGTGCCAGCAGCCCGAGGGTCGCGGAGAACTACAATGAGCAGTTCTTC
TRBV9,.,.,TRBJ2-1,CASSVGLSSYNEQFF,TGTGCCAGCAGCGTAGGGCTTTCCTCCTACAATGAGCAGTTCTTC
TRBV28,.,.,TRBJ2-7,CASSYAAPGTTISLSSYEQYF,TGTGCCAGCAGTTACGCAGCCCCCGGGACAACTATCTCCCTGAGCTCCTACGAGCAGTACTTC
TRBV15,.,few,TRBJ1-1,CATSRDRRNTEAFF,TGTGCCACCAGCAGAGATCGGAGGAACACTGAAGCTTTCTTT
TRBV28,.,.,TRBJ1-5,CATDYSNQPQHF,TGTGCCACAGATTATAGCAATCAGCCCCAGCATTTT
TRBV30,.,.,TRBJ2-6,CAWSRQSGANVLTF,TGTGCCTGGAGTCGACAATCTGGGGCCAACGTCCTGACTTTC
TRBV5-4,TRBD2,.,TRBJ2-1,CASSLTSEGYNEQFF,TGTGCCAGCAGCTTGACTAGCGAGGGGTACAATGAGCAGTTCTTC
TRBV25-1,.,.,TRBJ1-3,CASSEYTKSGNTIYF,TGTGCCAGCAGTGAATATACCAAGTCTGGAAACACCATATATTTT
TRBV11-1,.,.,TRBJ2-2,CASSPWSYTGELFF,TGTGCCAGCAGCCCCTGGAGTTACACCGGGGAGCTGTTTTTT
TRBV28,TRBD1,.,TRBJ1-5,CASGTGANQPQHF,TGTGCCAGCGGGACAGGGGCCAATCAGCCCCAGCATTTT
TRBV10-3,.,.,TRBJ1-1,CAIRHSELTEAFF,TGTGCCATCAGACACTCAGAACTCACTGAAGCTTTCTTT
TRBV9,TRBD1,.,TRBJ2-7,CASSVAPTGGSYEQYF,TGTGCCAGCAGCGTAGCTCCCACAGGGGGTTCCTACGAGCAGTACTTC
TRBV18,.,.,TRBJ2-5,CASSSNSEETQYF,TGTGCCAGCTCCTCCAATAGCGAAGAGACCCAGTACTTC
TRBV7-9,TRBD1,.,TRBJ2-1,CASSRPPGTGGYGEQFF,TGTGCCAGCAGCCGCCCGCCCGGGACAGGGGGCTACGGTGAGCAGTTCTTC
TRBV2,.,.,TRBJ1-5,CASSAMGQDNQPQHF,TGTGCCAGCAGTGCCATGGGACAAGACAATCAGCCCCAGCATTTT
TRBV10-2,.,.,TRBJ2-7,CASKQGNYEQYF,TGCGCCAGCAAACAGGGAAACTACGAGCAGTACTTC
TRBV7-2,.,.,TRBJ2-5,CASSSRTTQETQYF,TGTGCCAGCAGCTCGCGGACCACCCAAGAGACCCAGTACTTC